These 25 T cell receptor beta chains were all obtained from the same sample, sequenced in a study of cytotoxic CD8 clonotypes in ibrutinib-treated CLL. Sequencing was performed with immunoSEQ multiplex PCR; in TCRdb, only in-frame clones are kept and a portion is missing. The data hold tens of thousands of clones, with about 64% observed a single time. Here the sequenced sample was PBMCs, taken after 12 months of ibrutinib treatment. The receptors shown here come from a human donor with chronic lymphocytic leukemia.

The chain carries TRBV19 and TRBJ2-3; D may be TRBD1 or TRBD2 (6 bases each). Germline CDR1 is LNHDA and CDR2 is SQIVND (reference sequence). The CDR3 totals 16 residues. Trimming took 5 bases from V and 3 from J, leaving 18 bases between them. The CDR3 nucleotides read TGTGCCAGTAGTCTCCCCCGGGGGCGCGGTACAGATACGCAGTATTTT. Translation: CASSLPRGRGTDTQYF.

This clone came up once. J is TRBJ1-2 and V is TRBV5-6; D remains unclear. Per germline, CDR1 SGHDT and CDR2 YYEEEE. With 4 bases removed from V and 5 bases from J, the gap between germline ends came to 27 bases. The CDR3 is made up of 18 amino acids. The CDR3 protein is CASSLYAQSPLIEYGYTF. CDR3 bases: TGTGCCAGCAGCCTCTACGCACAGTCTCCGTTAATTGAGTATGGCTACACCTTC.

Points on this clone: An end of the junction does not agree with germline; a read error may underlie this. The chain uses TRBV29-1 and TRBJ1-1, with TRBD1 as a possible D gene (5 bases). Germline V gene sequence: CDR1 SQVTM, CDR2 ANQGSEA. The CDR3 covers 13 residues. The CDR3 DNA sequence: TGCAGCGTAGAAGCCAGGGACGGGGTTGAAGCTTTCTTT. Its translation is CSVEARDGVEAFF.

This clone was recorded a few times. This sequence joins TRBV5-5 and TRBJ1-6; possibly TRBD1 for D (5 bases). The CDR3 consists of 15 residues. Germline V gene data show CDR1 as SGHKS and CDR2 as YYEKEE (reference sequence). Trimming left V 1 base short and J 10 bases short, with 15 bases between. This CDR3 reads CASSLMRGGESPLHF. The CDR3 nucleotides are TGTGCCAGCAGCTTGATGAGGGGCGGGGAGTCACCCCTCCACTTT.

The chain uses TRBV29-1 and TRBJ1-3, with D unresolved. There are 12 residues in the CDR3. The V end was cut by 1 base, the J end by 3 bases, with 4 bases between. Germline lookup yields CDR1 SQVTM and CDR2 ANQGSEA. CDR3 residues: CSVEGVGNTIYF. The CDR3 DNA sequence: TGCAGCGTTGAAGGGGTTGGAAACACCATATATTTT. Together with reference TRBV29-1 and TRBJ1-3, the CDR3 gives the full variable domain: SAVISQKPSRDICQRGTSLTIQCQVDSQVTMMFWYRQQPGQSLTLIATANQGSEATYESGFVIDKFPISRPNLTFSTLTVSNMSPEDSSIYLCSVEGVGNTIYFGEGSWLTVV.

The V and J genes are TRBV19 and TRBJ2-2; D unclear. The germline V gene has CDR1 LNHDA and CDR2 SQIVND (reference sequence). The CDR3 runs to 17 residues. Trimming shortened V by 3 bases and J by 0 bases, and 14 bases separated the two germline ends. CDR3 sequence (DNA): TGTGCCAGTAGTATGTTTTCCCTGCGGCCGAACACCGGGGAGCTGTTTTTT. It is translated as CASSMFSLRPNTGELFF.

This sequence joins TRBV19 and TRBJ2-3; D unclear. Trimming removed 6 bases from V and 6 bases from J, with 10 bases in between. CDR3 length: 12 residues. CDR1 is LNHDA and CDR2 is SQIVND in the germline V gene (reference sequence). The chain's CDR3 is CASSKGLDTQYF. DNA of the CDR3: TGTGCCAGTAGCAAGGGTTTGGATACGCAGTATTTT.

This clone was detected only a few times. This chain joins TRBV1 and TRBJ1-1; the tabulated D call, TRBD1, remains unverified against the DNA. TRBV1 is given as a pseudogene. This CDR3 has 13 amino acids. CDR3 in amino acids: CTTVQLLNTEAFF. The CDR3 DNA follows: TGCACCACCGTACAGCTGCTGAACACTGAAGCTTTCTTT.

CDR3 nucleotide sequence: TGTGCCAGCAGCCAACGGACAGGGGGCAAAGGAAACACCATATATTTT. This codes for CASSQRTGGKGNTIYF. V gene TRBV14 combines with J gene TRBJ1-3; the match to TRBD1 covers 11 bases. The CDR3 is 16 residues long. Trimming took 2 bases from V and 4 from J; bases not matched to a gene: 4. Germline CDR1 is SGHDN and CDR2 is FVKESK.

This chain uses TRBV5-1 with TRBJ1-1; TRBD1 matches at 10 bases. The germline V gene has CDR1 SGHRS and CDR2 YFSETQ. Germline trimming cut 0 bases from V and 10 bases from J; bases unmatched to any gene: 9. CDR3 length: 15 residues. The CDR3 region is CASSLGGQGGPGAFF. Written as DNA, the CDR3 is TGCGCCAGCAGCTTGGGCGGACAGGGGGGCCCTGGAGCTTTCTTT. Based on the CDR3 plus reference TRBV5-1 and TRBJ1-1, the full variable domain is KAGVTQTPRYLIKTRGQQVTLSCSPISGHRSVSWYQQTPGQGLQFLFEYFSETQRNKGNFPGRFSGRQFSNSRSEMNVSTLELGDSALYLCASSLGGQGGPGAFFGQGTRLTVV.

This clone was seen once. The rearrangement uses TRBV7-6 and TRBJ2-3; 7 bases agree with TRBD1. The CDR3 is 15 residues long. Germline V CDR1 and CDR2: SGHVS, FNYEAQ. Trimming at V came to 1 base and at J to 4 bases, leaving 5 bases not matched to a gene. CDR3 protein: CASSLVGTDPDTQYF. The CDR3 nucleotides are TGTGCCAGCAGCTTAGTGGGGACAGATCCAGATACGCAGTATTTT.

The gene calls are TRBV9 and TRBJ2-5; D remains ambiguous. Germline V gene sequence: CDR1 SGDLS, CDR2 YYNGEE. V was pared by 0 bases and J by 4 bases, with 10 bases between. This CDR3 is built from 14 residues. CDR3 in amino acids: CASSVGSFGETQYF. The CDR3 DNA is TGTGCCAGCAGCGTAGGGTCGTTCGGAGAGACCCAGTACTTC.

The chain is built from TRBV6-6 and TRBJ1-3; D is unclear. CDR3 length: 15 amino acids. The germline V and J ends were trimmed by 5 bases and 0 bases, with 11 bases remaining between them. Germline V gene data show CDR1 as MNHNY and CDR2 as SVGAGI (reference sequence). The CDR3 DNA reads TGTGCCAGCAGTAGATCGCGGTACTCTGGAAACACCATATATTTT. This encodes CASSRSRYSGNTIYF.

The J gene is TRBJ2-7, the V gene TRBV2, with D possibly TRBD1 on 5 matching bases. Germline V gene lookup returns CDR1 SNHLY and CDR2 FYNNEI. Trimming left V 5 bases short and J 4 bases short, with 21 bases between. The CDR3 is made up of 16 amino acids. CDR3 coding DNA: TGTGCCAGCAGTCACTGGCCGCCAGGGAAAACATACGAGCAGTACTTC. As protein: CASSHWPPGKTYEQYF.

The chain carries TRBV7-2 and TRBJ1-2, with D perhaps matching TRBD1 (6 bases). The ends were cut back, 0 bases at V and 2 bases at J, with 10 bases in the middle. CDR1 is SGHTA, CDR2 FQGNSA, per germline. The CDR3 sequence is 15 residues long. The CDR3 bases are TGTGCCAGCAGCTTAGCCCCAGGGGCCAACTATGGCTACACCTTC. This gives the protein CASSLAPGANYGYTF.

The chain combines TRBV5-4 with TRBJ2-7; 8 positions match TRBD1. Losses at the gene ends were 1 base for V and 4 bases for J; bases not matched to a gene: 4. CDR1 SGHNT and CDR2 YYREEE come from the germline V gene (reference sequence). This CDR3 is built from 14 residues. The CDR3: CASSLSGQVYEQYF. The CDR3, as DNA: TGTGCCAGCAGCTTGTCGGGACAGGTATACGAGCAGTACTTC.

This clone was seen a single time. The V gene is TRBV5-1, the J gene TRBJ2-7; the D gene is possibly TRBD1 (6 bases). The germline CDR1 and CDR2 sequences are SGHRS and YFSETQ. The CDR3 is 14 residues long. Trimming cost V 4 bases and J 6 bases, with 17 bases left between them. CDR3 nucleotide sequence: TGCGCCAGCAGCCAACAGGGCCTCACTAGCGAGCAGTACTTC. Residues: CASSQQGLTSEQYF.

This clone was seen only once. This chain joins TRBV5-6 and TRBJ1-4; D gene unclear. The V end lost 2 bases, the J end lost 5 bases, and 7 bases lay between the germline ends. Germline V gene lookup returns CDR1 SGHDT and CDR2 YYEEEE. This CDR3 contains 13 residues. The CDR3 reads CASSFSSNEKLFF. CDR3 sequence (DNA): TGTGCCAGCAGCTTCTCTTCCAATGAAAAACTGTTTTTT.

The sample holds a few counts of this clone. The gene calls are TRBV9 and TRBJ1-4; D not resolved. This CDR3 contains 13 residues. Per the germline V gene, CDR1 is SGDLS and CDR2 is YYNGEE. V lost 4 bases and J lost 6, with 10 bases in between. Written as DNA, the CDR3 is TGTGCCAGCAGCCCCCAGGCCGATGAAAAACTGTTTTTT. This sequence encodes CASSPQADEKLFF.

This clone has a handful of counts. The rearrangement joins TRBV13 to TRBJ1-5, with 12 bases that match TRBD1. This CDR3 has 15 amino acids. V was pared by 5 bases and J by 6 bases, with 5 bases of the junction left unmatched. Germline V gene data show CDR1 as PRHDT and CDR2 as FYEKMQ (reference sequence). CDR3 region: CASSIGTGGGQPQHF. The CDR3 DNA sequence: TGTGCCAGCAGCATCGGGACAGGGGGCGGTCAGCCCCAGCATTTT.

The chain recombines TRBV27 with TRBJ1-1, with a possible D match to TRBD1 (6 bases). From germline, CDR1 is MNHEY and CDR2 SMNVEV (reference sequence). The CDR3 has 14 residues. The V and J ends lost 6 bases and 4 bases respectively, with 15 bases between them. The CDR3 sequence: CASSRGGRITEAFF. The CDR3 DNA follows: TGTGCCAGCAGCCGGGGGGGGCGCATCACTGAAGCTTTCTTT.

The CDR3 region has the DNA TGTGCCAGCAGTTTACGGGCTAACTATGGCTACACCTTC. Translated, it gives CASSLRANYGYTF. This rearrangement joins TRBV27 to TRBJ1-2; D gene ambiguous. Germline CDR1 is MNHEY and CDR2 is SMNVEV (reference sequence). Trimming left V 2 bases short and J 0 bases short, with 4 bases between. This CDR3 has 13 residues.

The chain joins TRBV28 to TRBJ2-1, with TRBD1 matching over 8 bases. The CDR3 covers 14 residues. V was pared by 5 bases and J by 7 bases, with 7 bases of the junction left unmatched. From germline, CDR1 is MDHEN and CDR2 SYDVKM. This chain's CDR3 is CASSTRQGYNEQFF. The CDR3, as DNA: TGTGCCAGCAGTACCCGACAGGGGTATAATGAGCAGTTCTTC.

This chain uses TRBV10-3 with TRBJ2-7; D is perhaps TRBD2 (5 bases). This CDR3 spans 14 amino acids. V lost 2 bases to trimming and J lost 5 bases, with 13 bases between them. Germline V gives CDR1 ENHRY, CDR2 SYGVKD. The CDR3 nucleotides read TGTGCCATCAGTGAGAGCGGACTTGTCGACGAGCAGTACTTC. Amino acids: CAISESGLVDEQYF.

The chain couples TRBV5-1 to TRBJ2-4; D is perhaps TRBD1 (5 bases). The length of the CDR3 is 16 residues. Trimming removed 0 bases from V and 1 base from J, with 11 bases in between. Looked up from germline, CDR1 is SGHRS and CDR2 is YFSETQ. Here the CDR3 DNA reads TGCGCCAGCAGCTTGGCCTTAGGGGTGGCCAAAAACATTCAGTACTTC. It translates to CASSLALGVAKNIQYF.